What follows are 10 T cell receptor beta chains derived from one specimen sequenced in a study of sequential checkpoint blockade in melanoma. Repertoires were generated with immunoSEQ multiplex PCR, while TCRdb's copy carries only in-frame clones and drops some. The repertoire holds 13,000 or so clones, roughly 86% seen once, with about 30% in the top ten. The treatment denotes: randomized to nivolumab then ipilimumab (arm A) or the reverse (arm B). The source was CD8+ T cells sorted from blood (inferred from file names), collected from a patient given nivolumab and ipilimumab in sequence. All receptors come from a human donor with melanoma.

V and J are TRBV13 and TRBJ2-1; possibly TRBD1 for D (5 bases). The CDR3 is 17 amino acids. Germline V gene lookup returns CDR1 PRHDT and CDR2 FYEKMQ (reference sequence). V was shortened by 0 bases and J by 3 bases, with 15 bases between the two germline ends. The CDR3 DNA is TGTGCCAGCAGCTTAGGAGCGCGACAGAGTTACTACAATGAGCAGTTCTTC. Amino acids: CASSLGARQSYYNEQFF.

The sample holds one count of this clone. V is TRBV2 and J is TRBJ2-3, with D possibly being TRBD1 (6 bases). From germline, CDR1 is SNHLY and CDR2 FYNNEI. This CDR3 spans 12 amino acids. Between the trimmed V and J ends, which lost 8 bases and 4 bases, there was a span of 10 bases. The CDR3: CASGRGPDTQYF. CDR3 sequence (DNA): TGTGCCAGCGGCAGGGGTCCAGATACGCAGTATTTT.

V is TRBV4-1 and J is TRBJ1-4; 8 nucleotides line up with TRBD1. J lost 6 bases, V lost 1 base, and 7 bases had no gene match. Germline loops: CDR1 MGHRA, CDR2 YSYEKL. The length of the CDR3 is 16 residues. For the CDR3, the DNA is TGCGCCAGCAGCCAAGGGTTAAAGGACAGGGATGAAAAACTGTTTTTT. Translated: CASSQGLKDRDEKLFF.

This clone was seen more than once but under ten times. The rearrangement joins TRBV6-1 to TRBJ2-1; D is perhaps TRBD2 (5 bases). CDR1 and CDR2 (germline): MNHNS, SASEGT. The CDR3 contains 17 residues. With 4 bases removed from V and 0 bases from J, the gap between germline ends came to 16 bases. CDR3 residues: CASSVWTRRDSYNEQFF. The CDR3 nucleotides are TGTGCCAGCAGTGTTTGGACTCGACGAGACTCCTACAATGAGCAGTTCTTC.

J is TRBJ2-7 and V is TRBV6-5; D uncertain. This CDR3 has 11 amino acids. The V gene's germline CDR1 is MNHEY and CDR2 SVGAGI. Trimming removed 0 bases from V and 9 bases from J, with 6 bases in between. The CDR3, as DNA: TGTGCCAGCAGTTACTCGTCCTGGCAGTACTTC. Translating it yields CASSYSSWQYF.

The chain recombines TRBV7-6 with TRBJ2-7; D is ambiguous. Germline lookup yields CDR1 SGHVS and CDR2 FNYEAQ. V lost 3 bases, J lost 3 bases, and 6 bases lay in between. The CDR3 runs 12 residues. The CDR3 loop is CASSFESYEQYF. CDR3 sequence (DNA): TGTGCCAGCAGCTTTGAGAGCTACGAGCAGTACTTC.

V is TRBV14 and J is TRBJ2-2; D gene ambiguous. Germline-derived CDR1 and CDR2 are SGHDN and FVKESK. This CDR3 is built from 16 residues. V lost 0 bases to trimming and J lost 4 bases, with 12 bases between them. The CDR3 sequence: CASSQERLGITGELFF. DNA of the CDR3: TGTGCCAGCAGCCAAGAGAGGCTAGGCATCACCGGGGAGCTGTTTTTT.

This clone came up once. The rearrangement joins TRBV19 to TRBJ1-1; D is undetermined. This CDR3 contains 15 residues. Germline CDR1 and CDR2: LNHDA and SQIVND (reference sequence). V was trimmed by 6 bases and J by 3 bases, leaving 17 bases between them. CDR3 sequence reads: CASSRGRGRDTEAFF. CDR3 bases: TGTGCCAGTAGCCGAGGGAGAGGGAGGGACACTGAAGCTTTCTTT. Combining the CDR3 with reference TRBV19 and TRBJ1-1 gives the whole variable domain DGGITQSPKYLFRKEGQNVTLSCEQNLNHDAMYWYRQDPGQGLRLIYYSQIVNDFQKGDIAEGYSVSREKKESFPLTVTSAQKNPTAFYLCASSRGRGRDTEAFFGQGTRLTVV.

This sequence joins TRBV9 and TRBJ2-7; possibly TRBD1 for D (5 bases). CDR3 length equals 12 residues. Trimming stripped 4 bases from V and 3 bases from J, with 8 bases between. Germline V lookup: CDR1 SGDLS, CDR2 YYNGEE. CDR3 loop: CASSYDSYEQYF. The CDR3 nucleotides are TGTGCCAGCAGCTATGACAGCTACGAGCAGTACTTC.

The chain has TRBV9 and TRBJ2-4, with a tentative D call TRBD2 (5 bases). The V end lost 4 bases, the J end lost 6 bases, and 8 bases lay between the germline ends. This CDR3 has 12 amino acids. The V gene's germline CDR1 is SGDLS and CDR2 YYNGEE. CDR3 coding DNA: TGTGCCAGCAGCAATGGAGGAAACATTCAGTACTTC. Translation gives CASSNGGNIQYF.